Given below is one T cell receptor beta chain in context. This record belongs to a study of PD-1 blockade in mismatch repair-deficient tumors. At the level of the study: Enrolled about 2012-2017, patients had progressing, pretreated mismatch repair-deficient cancers of 12 types.

The CDR3 covers 16 residues. V dropped 2 bases and J dropped 1; count of bases not matched to a gene: 6. Germline V gene sequence: CDR1 SGHVS, CDR2 FNYEAQ. The repertoire was sequenced with immunoSEQ multiplex PCR; TCRdb's copy has only in-frame clones and lacks some. The sample has about 110,000 clones; 60% to 85% are singletons. Source: peripheral blood, taken 60 weeks after starting pembrolizumab. This receptor was taken from an adult with mismatch repair-deficient cancer. The chain is built from TRBV7-6 and TRBJ2-5, with TRBD2 matching over 8 bases. The CDR3: CASSLLASGSQETQYF. The CDR3 bases are TGTGCCAGCAGCTTATTGGCTAGCGGGTCCCAAGAGACCCAGTACTTC.